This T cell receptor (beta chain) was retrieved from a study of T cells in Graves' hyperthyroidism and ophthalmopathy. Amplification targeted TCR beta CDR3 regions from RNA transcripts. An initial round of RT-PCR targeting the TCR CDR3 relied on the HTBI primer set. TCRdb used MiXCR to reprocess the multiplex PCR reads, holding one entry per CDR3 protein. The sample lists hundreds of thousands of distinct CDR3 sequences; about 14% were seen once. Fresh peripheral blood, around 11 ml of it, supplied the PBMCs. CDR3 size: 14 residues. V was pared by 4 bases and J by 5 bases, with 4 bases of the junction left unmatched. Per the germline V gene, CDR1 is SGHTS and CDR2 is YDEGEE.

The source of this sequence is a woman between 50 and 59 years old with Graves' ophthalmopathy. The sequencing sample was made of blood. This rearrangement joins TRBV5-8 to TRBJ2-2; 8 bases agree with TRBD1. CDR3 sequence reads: CASSRQGRTGELFF. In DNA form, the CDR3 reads TGTGCCAGCAGCCGACAGGGGAGGACCGGGGAGCTGTTTTTT.